This TCR beta chain was recovered during a study of T cell responses to AZD1222 COVID-19 vaccine. Study-level findings and limits: CD4 TCRs covered the whole spike, strongest at regions 160-218 and 743-854.

With V trimmed by 4 bases and J by 4 bases, 4 bases remained unmatched. The CDR3 runs 15 residues. The germline CDR1 and CDR2 sequences are SGDLS and YYNGEE. The protocol was immunoSEQ multiplex PCR, while the TCRdb copy is restricted to in-frame clones and leaves out a portion. This sample has tens of thousands of clones, with over 85% found just once. Note on this clone: Its cognate antigen is unknown.

This receptor was taken from an adult who received the AZD1222 COVID-19 vaccine. The V and J genes are TRBV9 and TRBJ1-3, with 11 bases matching TRBD1. This specimen consisted of peripheral blood, obtained 28 days after the second AZD1222 dose. CDR3 nucleotide sequence: TGTGCCAGCAGCCCGGGACAGGGGGTAGGAAACACCATATATTTT. This gives the protein CASSPGQGVGNTIYF.